This T cell receptor beta chain comes out of a study of naive and memory T cell subsets. TCR cDNA received a 3' ligated oligonucleotide that carried a UMI. Ligated cDNA underwent four rounds of PCR with nested alpha and beta constant region primers and SP2. TCRdb processed the UMI-ligation and nested PCR reads anew with MiXCR; each CDR3 protein has one entry. Of some 26,000 distinct CDR3 sequences in the sample, 5.2% are singletons; the top ten hold around 7.4%. Deletions cut 0 bases from V and 6 bases from J, with 18 bases between. The CDR3 totals 17 residues. CDR1 MNHEY and CDR2 SVGEGT come from the germline V gene. The table lists this clonotype with many counts.

The TCR was taken from an adult in good health. This sequence joins TRBV6-2 or TRBV6-3 and TRBJ2-1, with D perhaps matching TRBD1 (5 bases). Sequences were obtained from blood. CDR3 sequence (DNA): TGTGCCAGCAGTTACTCGATAGCTTTGGGGCTTGTCAATGAGCAGTTCTTC. Its protein product is CASSYSIALGLVNEQFF.